The TCR beta chain described here comes from a study of blood T cell repertoires in COVID-19. Across the whole study: Some COVID-19 samples were acute and others convalescent; all came from the United States, Italy and Spain.

In this sample, this clone turned up once. CDR1 and CDR2 from the germline V gene are KGHDR and SFDVKD. There are 15 residues in the CDR3. The V end was cut by 0 bases, the J end by 6 bases, with 13 bases between. Assay used: immunoSEQ multiplex PCR; TCRdb lists only in-frame clones, some missing. Here the sample spans around 23,000 clones, just over 85% being singletons. Sample: peripheral blood. The receptor was isolated from a woman of 80 years or more with active or convalescent COVID-19. The chain is built from TRBV24-1 and TRBJ1-2; the D gene is possibly TRBD1 (6 bases). In DNA, the CDR3 is TGTGCCACCAGTGATTTGGGGGGGGGCATGGATGGCTACACCTTC. Translated, it gives CATSDLGGGMDGYTF.